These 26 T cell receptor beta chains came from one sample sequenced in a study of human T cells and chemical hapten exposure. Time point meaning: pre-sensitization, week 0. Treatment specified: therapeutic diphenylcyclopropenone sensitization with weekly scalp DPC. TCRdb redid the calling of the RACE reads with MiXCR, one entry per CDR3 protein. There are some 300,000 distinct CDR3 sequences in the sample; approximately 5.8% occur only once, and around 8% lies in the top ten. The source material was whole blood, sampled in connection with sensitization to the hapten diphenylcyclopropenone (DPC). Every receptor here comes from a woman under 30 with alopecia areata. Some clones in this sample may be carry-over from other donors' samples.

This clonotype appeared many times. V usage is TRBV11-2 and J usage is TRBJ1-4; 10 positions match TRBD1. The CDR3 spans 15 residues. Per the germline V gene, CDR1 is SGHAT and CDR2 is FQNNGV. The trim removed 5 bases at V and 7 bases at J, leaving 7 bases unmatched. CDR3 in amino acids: CASSLDRGRTEKLFF. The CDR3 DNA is TGTGCCAGCAGCCTCGACAGGGGGCGGACTGAAAAACTGTTTTTT.

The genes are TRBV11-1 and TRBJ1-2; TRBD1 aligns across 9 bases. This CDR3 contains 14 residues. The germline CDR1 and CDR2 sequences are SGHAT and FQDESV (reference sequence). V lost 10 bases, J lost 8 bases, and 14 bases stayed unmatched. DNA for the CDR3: TGTGCCACCAGAGCCCGGGACAGGGCTGGCGGCTACACCTTC. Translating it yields CATRARDRAGGYTF.

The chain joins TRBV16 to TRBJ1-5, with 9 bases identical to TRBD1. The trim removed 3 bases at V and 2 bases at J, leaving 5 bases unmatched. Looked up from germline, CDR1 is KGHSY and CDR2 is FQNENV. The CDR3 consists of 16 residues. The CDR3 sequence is CASSHRTGDGNQPQHF. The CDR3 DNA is TGTGCCAGCAGCCATAGGACAGGGGATGGCAATCAGCCCCAGCATTTT.

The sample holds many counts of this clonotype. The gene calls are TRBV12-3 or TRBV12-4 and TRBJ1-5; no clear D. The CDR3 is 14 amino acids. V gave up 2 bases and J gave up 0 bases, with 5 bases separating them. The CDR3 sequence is CASSLTDSNQPQHF. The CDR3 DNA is TGTGCCAGCAGTTTAACGGATAGCAATCAGCCCCAGCATTTT.

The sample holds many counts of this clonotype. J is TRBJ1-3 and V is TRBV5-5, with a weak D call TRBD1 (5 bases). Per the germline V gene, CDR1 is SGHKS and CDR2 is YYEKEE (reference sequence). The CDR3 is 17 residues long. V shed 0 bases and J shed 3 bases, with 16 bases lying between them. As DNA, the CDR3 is TGTGCCAGCAGCTTGGGTTGGGGGATCGGCGGTGGAAACACCATATATTTT. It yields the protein CASSLGWGIGGGNTIYF. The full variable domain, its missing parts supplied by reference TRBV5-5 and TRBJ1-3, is DAGVTQSPTHLIKTRGQQVTLRCSPISGHKSVSWYQQVLGQGPQFIFQYYEKEERGRGNFPDRFSARQFPNYSSELNVNALLLGDSALYLCASSLGWGIGGGNTIYFGEGSWLTVV.

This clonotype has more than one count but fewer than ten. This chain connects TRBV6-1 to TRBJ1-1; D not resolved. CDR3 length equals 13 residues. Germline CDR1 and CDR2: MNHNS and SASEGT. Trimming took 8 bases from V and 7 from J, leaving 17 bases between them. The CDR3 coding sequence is TGTGCCAGCTCTAAAGGCCCGTACGGTGAAGCTTTCTTT. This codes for CASSKGPYGEAFF.

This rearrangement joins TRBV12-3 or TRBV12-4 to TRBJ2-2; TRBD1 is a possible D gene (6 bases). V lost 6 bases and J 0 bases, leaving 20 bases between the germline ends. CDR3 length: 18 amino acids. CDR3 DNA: TGTGCCAGCAGCCCCCTCCTTGCGGACAGCCCGAACACCGGGGAGCTGTTTTTT. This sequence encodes CASSPLLADSPNTGELFF.

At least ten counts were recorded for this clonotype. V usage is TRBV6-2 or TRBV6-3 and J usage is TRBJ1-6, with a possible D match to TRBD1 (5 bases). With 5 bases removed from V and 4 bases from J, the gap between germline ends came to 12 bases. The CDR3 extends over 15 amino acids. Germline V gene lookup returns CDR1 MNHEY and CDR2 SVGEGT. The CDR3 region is CASSAAWGYNSPLHF. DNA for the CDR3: TGTGCCAGCAGTGCCGCATGGGGGTATAATTCACCCCTCCACTTT.

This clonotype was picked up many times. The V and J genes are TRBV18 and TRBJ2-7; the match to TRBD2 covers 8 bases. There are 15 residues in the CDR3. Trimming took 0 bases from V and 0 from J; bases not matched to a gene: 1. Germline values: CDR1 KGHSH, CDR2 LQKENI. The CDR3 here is CASSPPGGGSYEQYF. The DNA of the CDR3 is TGTGCCAGCTCACCACCCGGGGGGGGCTCCTACGAGCAGTACTTC.

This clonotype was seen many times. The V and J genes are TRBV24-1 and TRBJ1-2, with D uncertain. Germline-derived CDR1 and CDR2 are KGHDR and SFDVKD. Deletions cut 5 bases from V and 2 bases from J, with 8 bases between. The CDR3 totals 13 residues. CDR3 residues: CATSVDRNYGYTF. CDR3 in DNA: TGTGCCACCAGTGTCGATCGGAACTATGGCTACACCTTC.

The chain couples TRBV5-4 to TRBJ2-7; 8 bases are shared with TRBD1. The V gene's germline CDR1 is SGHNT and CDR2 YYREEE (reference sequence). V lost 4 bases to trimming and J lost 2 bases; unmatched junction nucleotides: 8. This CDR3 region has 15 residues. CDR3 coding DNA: TGTGCCAGCAGCGTTGGACAGGGAGGCGCCTACGAGCAGTACTTC. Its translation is CASSVGQGGAYEQYF.

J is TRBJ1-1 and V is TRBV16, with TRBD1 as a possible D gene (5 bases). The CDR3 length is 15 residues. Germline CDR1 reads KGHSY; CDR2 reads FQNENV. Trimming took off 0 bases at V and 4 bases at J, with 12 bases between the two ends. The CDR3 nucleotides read TGTGCCAGCAGCCAATCGGCATCGGGACGCACTGAAGCTTTCTTT. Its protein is CASSQSASGRTEAFF.

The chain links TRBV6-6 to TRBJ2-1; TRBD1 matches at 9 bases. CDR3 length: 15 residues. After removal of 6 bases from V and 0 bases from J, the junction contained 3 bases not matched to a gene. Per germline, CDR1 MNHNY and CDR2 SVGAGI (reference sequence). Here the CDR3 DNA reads TGTGCCAGCAGAGGACAGGGGATCTCCTACAATGAGCAGTTCTTC. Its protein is CASRGQGISYNEQFF.

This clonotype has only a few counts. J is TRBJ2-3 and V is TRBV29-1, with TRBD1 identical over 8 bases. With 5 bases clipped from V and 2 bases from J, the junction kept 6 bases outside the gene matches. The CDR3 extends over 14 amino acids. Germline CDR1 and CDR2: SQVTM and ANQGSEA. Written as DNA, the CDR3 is TGCAGCGTTCTGACAGGGGACGACACAGATACGCAGTATTTT. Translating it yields CSVLTGDDTDTQYF.

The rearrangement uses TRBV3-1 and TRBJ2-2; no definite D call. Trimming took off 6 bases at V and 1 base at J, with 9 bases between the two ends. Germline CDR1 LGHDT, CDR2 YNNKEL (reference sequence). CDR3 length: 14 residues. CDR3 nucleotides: TGTGCCAGCAGGAGCTTCAGGAACACCGGGGAGCTGTTTTTT. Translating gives CASRSFRNTGELFF. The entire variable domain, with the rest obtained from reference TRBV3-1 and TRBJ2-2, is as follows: DTAVSQTPKYLVTQMGNDKSIKCEQNLGHDTMYWYKQDSKKFLKIMFSYNNKELIINETVPNRFSPKSPDKAHLNLHINSLELGDSAVYFCASRSFRNTGELFFGEGSRLTVL.

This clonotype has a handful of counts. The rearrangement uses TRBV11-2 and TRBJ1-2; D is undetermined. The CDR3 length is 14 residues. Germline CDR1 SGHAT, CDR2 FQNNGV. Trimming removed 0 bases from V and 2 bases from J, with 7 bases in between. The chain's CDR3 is CASSLEAKNYGYTF. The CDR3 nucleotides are TGTGCCAGCAGCTTAGAGGCCAAGAACTATGGCTACACCTTC.

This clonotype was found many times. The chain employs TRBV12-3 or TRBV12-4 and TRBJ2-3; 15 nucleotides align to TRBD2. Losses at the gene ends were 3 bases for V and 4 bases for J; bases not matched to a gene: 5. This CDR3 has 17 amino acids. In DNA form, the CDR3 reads TGTGCCAGCAGTTTGGGACTAGCGGGGGGCTCTGCAGATACGCAGTATTTT. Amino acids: CASSLGLAGGSADTQYF.

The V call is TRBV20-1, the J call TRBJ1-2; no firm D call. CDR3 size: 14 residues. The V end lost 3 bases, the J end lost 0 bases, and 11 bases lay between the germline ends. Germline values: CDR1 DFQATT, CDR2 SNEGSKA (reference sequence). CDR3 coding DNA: TGCAGTGCTAGCCTGGCGGTAGCTAACTATGGCTACACCTTC. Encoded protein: CSASLAVANYGYTF.

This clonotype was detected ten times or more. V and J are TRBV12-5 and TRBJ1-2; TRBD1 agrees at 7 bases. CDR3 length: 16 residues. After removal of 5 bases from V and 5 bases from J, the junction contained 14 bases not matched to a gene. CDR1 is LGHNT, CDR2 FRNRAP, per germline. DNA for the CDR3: TGTGCTAGTGGTCTCGTGCGGGACAGAGTTGCTTATGGCTACACCTTC. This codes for CASGLVRDRVAYGYTF.

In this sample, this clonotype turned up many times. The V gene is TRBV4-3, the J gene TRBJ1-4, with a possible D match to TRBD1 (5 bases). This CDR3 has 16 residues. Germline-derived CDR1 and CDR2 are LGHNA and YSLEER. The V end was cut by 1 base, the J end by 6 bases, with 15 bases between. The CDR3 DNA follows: TGCGCCAGCAGCCAAGGGAGGATCCTAGGGGATGAAAAACTGTTTTTT. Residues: CASSQGRILGDEKLFF.

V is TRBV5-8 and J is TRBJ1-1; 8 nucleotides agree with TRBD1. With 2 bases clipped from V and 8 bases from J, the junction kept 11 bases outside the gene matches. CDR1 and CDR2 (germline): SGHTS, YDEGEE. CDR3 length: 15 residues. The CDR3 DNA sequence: TGTGCCAGCAGCTTAGGGACAGGATCTCTTGAAGAAGCTTTCTTT. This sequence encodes CASSLGTGSLEEAFF.

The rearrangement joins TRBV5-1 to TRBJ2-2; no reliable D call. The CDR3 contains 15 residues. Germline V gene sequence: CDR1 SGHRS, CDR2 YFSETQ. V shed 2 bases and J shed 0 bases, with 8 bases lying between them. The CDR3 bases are TGCGCCAGCAGCTTCACTGACTCGAACACCGGGGAGCTGTTTTTT. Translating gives CASSFTDSNTGELFF.

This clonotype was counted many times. The CDR3 DNA is TGTGCCAGCAGTTTAGCCCCTCCCGACGAGCAGTACTTC. This encodes CASSLAPPDEQYF. The chain joins TRBV28 to TRBJ2-7; no definite D call. The CDR3 consists of 13 residues. CDR1 MDHEN and CDR2 SYDVKM come from the germline V gene. V lost 2 bases to trimming and J lost 5 bases, with 10 bases between them.

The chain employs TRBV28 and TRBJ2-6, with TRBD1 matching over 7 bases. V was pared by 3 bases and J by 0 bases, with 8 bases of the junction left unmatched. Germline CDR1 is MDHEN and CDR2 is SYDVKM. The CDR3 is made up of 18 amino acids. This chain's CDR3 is CASSFRDSINSGANVLTF. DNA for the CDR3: TGTGCCAGCAGTTTCCGGGACAGTATAAACTCTGGGGCCAACGTCCTGACTTTC.

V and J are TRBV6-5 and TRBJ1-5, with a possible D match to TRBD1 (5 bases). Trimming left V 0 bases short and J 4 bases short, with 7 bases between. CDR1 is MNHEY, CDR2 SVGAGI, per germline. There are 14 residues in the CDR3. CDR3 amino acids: CASSYSTVNQPQHF. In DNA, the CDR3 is TGTGCCAGCAGTTACTCGACAGTAAATCAGCCCCAGCATTTT.

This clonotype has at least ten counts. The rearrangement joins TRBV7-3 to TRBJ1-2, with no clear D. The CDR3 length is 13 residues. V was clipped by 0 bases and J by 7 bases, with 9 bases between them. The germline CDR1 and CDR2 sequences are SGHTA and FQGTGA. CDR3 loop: CASSLTGSSGYTF. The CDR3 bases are TGTGCCAGCAGCTTAACGGGGAGTAGTGGCTACACCTTC. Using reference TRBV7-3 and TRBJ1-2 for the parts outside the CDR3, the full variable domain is GAGVSQTPSNKVTEKGKYVELRCDPISGHTALYWYRQSLGQGPEFLIYFQGTGAADDSGLPNDRFFAVRPEGSVSTLKIQRTERGDSAVYLCASSLTGSSGYTFGSGTRLTVV.